This TCR beta chain was recorded in a study of blood T cell repertoires in COVID-19 (dated by TCRdb to the early 2020s). A note on the overall study: Collaborator samples came from the United States, Italy and Spain and covered acute and convalescent phases of COVID-19. The dataset comprised deeply sampled blood TCRbeta repertoires from subjects exposed to, actively infected with, or recovered from COVID-19. The repertoires were made available in a free public database intended to serve as a resource for research on the immune response to SARS-CoV-2. The samples were drawn from the first 160 participants of the ongoing ImmuneRACE study and from over a thousand subjects provided by 6 global collaborators. The sample metadata nearly always contained a de-identified subject ID, COVID-19 status, age in years and sex. The prospective study material was composed of cDNA or gDNA derived from T cells, B-cell-depleted T cells, or PBMCs. Where available, HLA class I and class II types were taken from metadata supplied by the sample provider and were not determined by assay-based typing.

Study-wide findings and limitations: The quantity of clinical and demographic metadata differed by source and by participant and was supplied without curation.

With respect to this clone: The antigen it binds to is not known. Within one base of it there is no much larger clone, and no base qualities were kept.

According to the germline V gene, CDR1 reads SGHVS and CDR2 reads FQNEAQ. The V end gives up 5 bases and the J end 4 bases, leaving 11 bases in the junction not matched to a gene. The CDR3 covers 15 residues, taking in both the cysteine and the phenylalanine. The CDR3 DNA has 45 bases and is translated from base 1. Enrolling through a virtual design, the prospective study's participants ranged in age from about 18 to 100 years and lived across approximately 25 United States geographic areas. In the prospective study, participants were assigned to cohorts based on the clinical history participants reported in a screening survey and a study questionnaire. Recovered participants in ImmuneRACE Cohort 3 were defined as having two consecutive negative NP/OP PCR tests, clearance from a healthcare professional, or resolution of symptoms. In the prospective study, whole blood, serum and a nasopharyngeal or oropharyngeal swab were collected from each participant by mobile phlebotomists. Additional blood draws and questionnaires over an approximately 2-month period could optionally be provided by prospective study participants. Before DNA extraction, prospective study blood samples were shipped either frozen or at room temperature.

The immunoSEQ Assay, a bias-controlled multiplex PCR, was used to amplify TCRbeta CDR3 regions from genomic DNA. As for the authors' bioinformatics: The number of nucleated cells in each sample was estimated from the amplification of reference gene primers within the assay. Sequence reads were collapsed and filtered to measure the absolute abundance of every unique TCRbeta CDR3 rearrangement. For each sample, productive Simpson clonality was calculated as the square root of Simpson's diversity index over productive rearrangements. TCRdb carries this immuneACCESS record with in-frame sequences only. Its versions omit some clonotypes, under half of them owing to an unresolved V gene in the studies checked, with the rest unexplained. The DNA gave D and trimming, while V, J and clone size come from that table. The sample has almost 250,000 clones on record, 70% to 90% of them singletons. Approximately 1.7% of the sample goes to the ten largest clones.

The sequence links TRBV7-8 to TRBJ2-7, and TRBD1 aligns with 7 junction nucleotides. The receptor was derived from a woman aged 45-59 years who had recovered from COVID-19. Input material: PBMCs or T cells enriched from blood (not recorded which). The nucleotide sequence is given as TGTGCCAGCAGCCCTCACGACAGGGTCGAATACGAGCAGTACTTC. This codes for CASSPHDRVEYEQYF.